Shown below are 20 T cell receptor beta chains from a single sample sequenced in a study of T cell responses to AZD1222 COVID-19 vaccine. The table came from immunoSEQ multiplex PCR; TCRdb's copy has only in-frame clones and leaves some out. The sample includes approximately 200,000 clones, 80% to 90% of them seen just once. The sequenced sample was peripheral blood, obtained on day 0 of AZD1222 vaccination. These receptors were taken from an adult in good health.

The gene calls are TRBV5-1 and TRBJ2-2, with D perhaps TRBD1 or TRBD2 (5 bases each). This CDR3 spans 15 amino acids. V gave up 3 bases and J gave up 5 bases, with 14 bases separating them. Germline V gene data show CDR1 as SGHRS and CDR2 as YFSETQ. The chain's CDR3 is CASSSGTLVTGELFF. In DNA, the CDR3 is TGCGCCAGCAGCTCAGGGACCTTAGTGACCGGGGAGCTGTTTTTT.

V usage is TRBV6-5 and J usage is TRBJ1-4; 7 bases line up with TRBD1. The CDR3 loop spans 15 amino acids. Trimming cost V 9 bases and J 0 bases; bases outside gene matches: 7. Germline CDR1 reads MNHEY; CDR2 reads SVGAGI. This chain's CDR3 is CASTRGAATNEKLFF. In DNA, the CDR3 is TGTGCCAGTACCAGGGGGGCGGCAACTAATGAAAAACTGTTTTTT.

This sequence joins TRBV30 and TRBJ1-3; D remains ambiguous. V was cut by 0 bases and J by 0 bases, with 12 bases left in between. The V gene's germline CDR1 is GTSNPN and CDR2 SVGIG (reference sequence). CDR3 length: 16 residues. Here the CDR3 DNA reads TGTGCCTGGAGTGTACCGGGGTCCCACTCTGGAAACACCATATATTTT. Encoded protein: CAWSVPGSHSGNTIYF.

The chain links TRBV11-2 to TRBJ1-6; D is ambiguous. The V end was cut by 5 bases, the J end by 1 base, with 15 bases between. The CDR3 runs to 17 residues. Germline V gene data show CDR1 as SGHAT and CDR2 as FQNNGV. The DNA of the CDR3 is TGTGCCAGCAGCCCCCCAGCGCGGGAGTCCTATAATTCACCCCTCCACTTT. It translates to CASSPPARESYNSPLHF.

This clone was counted a single time. This chain uses TRBV5-6 with TRBJ1-2; 10 bases fit TRBD1. CDR3 length: 17 residues. V gave up 2 bases and J gave up 6 bases; unmatched junction bases: 13. Per germline, CDR1 SGHDT and CDR2 YYEEEE. This CDR3 is CASSFPFRDRGSDGYTF. The DNA for the CDR3 is TGTGCCAGCAGCTTTCCTTTCCGGGACAGGGGATCAGATGGCTACACCTTC.

This clone was recorded only once. The V gene is TRBV3-1 (or the pseudogene TRBV3-2), the J gene TRBJ2-7, with a possible D match to TRBD1 (6 bases). The germline V and J ends were trimmed by 4 bases and 5 bases, with 15 bases remaining between them. The germline V gene has CDR1 LGHDT and CDR2 YNNKEL (reference sequence). The CDR3 is 14 amino acids. The CDR3 DNA reads as TGTGCCAGCAGCCCTTTGGACAGAGGTCACGAGCAGTACTTC. It yields the protein CASSPLDRGHEQYF.

The chain combines TRBV2 with TRBJ2-2, with no clear D. V gave up 7 bases and J gave up 3 bases, with 9 bases separating them. Germline CDR1 reads SNHLY; CDR2 reads FYNNEI. This CDR3 has 13 amino acids. CDR3 sequence reads: CASTMTDTGELFF. Here the CDR3 DNA reads TGTGCCAGCACAATGACGGACACCGGGGAGCTGTTTTTT.

This chain links TRBV15 with TRBJ1-4; no firm D call. Germline V gene data show CDR1 as LNHNV and CDR2 as YYDKDF (reference sequence). CDR3 size: 15 residues. Trimming removed 5 bases at V and 4 bases at J, with 14 bases between. The CDR3 loop reads CATSHPGGGNEKLFF. The CDR3 nucleotides read TGTGCCACCAGCCACCCGGGCGGAGGTAATGAAAAACTGTTTTTT.

The chain recombines TRBV7-9 with TRBJ1-3; 11 nucleotides line up with TRBD1. CDR1 is SEHNR, CDR2 FQNEAQ, per germline (reference sequence). The CDR3 runs to 19 residues. With V trimmed by 5 bases and J by 0 bases, 12 bases remained unmatched. CDR3 coding DNA: TGTGCCAGCAGCCTCCGGGACAGGGGGAAATTTAGCTCTGGAAACACCATATATTTT. Protein sequence: CASSLRDRGKFSSGNTIYF.

The chain joins TRBV2 to TRBJ1-2, with TRBD1 matching 7 bases. Unmatched junction bases numbered 6, after V lost 9 bases and J lost 2 bases. CDR1 and CDR2 (germline): SNHLY, FYNNEI. CDR3 length: 13 amino acids. This CDR3 is CASWTGTNYGYTF. The CDR3 DNA reads TGTGCCAGTTGGACAGGAACCAACTATGGCTACACCTTC. Together with reference TRBV2 and TRBJ1-2, the CDR3 gives the full variable domain: EPEVTQTPSHQVTQMGQEVILRCVPISNHLYFYWYRQILGQKVEFLVSFYNNEISEKSEIFDDQFSVERPDGSNFTLKIRSTKLEDSAMYFCASWTGTNYGYTFGSGTRLTVV.

This chain connects TRBV7-6 to TRBJ2-1, with a tentative D call TRBD1 (6 bases). The CDR3 length is 14 residues. Germline CDR1 and CDR2: SGHVS and FNYEAQ. V dropped 5 bases and J dropped 4 bases, with 12 bases sitting between them. The CDR3 loop is CASSLQGRYNEQFF. The DNA for the CDR3 is TGTGCCAGCAGCCTGCAGGGGCGATACAATGAGCAGTTCTTC.

The chain links TRBV19 to TRBJ1-5; a weak D match, TRBD1 (6 bases). This CDR3 is 15 amino acids long. The V gene lost 4 bases and the J gene lost 4 bases, with 14 bases spanning the gap. Germline CDR1 LNHDA, CDR2 SQIVND (reference sequence). The CDR3 here is CASSREGHLNQPQHF. The CDR3 nucleotides read TGTGCCAGTAGTAGAGAGGGACACCTTAATCAGCCCCAGCATTTT.

This rearrangement joins TRBV30 to TRBJ1-2, with a possible D match to TRBD1 (6 bases). V gave up 7 bases and J gave up 4 bases, with 10 bases separating them. CDR3 length: 11 residues. Looked up from germline, CDR1 is GTSNPN and CDR2 is SVGIG (reference sequence). CDR3 in DNA: TGTGCCTTGGAGGGGGGCTATGGCTACACCTTC. Encoded protein: CALEGGYGYTF.

The V and J genes are TRBV10-3 and TRBJ2-5; TRBD1 is a possible D gene (5 bases). CDR1 is ENHRY and CDR2 is SYGVKD in the germline V gene. CDR3 length: 14 amino acids. The V and J ends lost 10 bases and 2 bases respectively, with 17 bases between them. CDR3: CASRMGLLQETQYF. DNA of the CDR3: TGTGCCAGCCGAATGGGGCTTTTACAAGAGACCCAGTACTTC.

This chain joins TRBV5-1 and TRBJ2-1, with D maybe TRBD1 (6 bases). V gave up 1 base and J gave up 0 bases, with 11 bases separating them. Germline values: CDR1 SGHRS, CDR2 YFSETQ. This CDR3 has 16 residues. In DNA, the CDR3 is TGCGCCAGCAGCTTGAAGACAGGAAGCTCCTACAATGAGCAGTTCTTC. Translated: CASSLKTGSSYNEQFF.

The rearrangement links TRBV9 to TRBJ2-2; 8 nucleotides agree with TRBD1. The V gene's germline CDR1 is SGDLS and CDR2 YYNGEE. V shed 4 bases, J shed 2 bases, and the junction held 7 bases outside the gene matches. The CDR3 has 16 residues. The CDR3 protein is CASSTRDRFNTGELFF. CDR3 in DNA: TGTGCCAGCAGCACCCGGGACAGGTTTAACACCGGGGAGCTGTTTTTT.

The chain uses TRBV7-6 and TRBJ2-1, with 7 bases that match TRBD2. The CDR3 has 15 residues. Germline trimming cut 5 bases from V and 4 bases from J; bases unmatched to any gene: 8. Germline V gives CDR1 SGHVS, CDR2 FNYEAQ. The CDR3 reads CASSLGLAEYNEQFF. Here the CDR3 DNA reads TGTGCCAGCAGCCTGGGGCTAGCGGAATACAATGAGCAGTTCTTC.

The chain joins TRBV7-2 to TRBJ2-7; 8 bases map to TRBD2. CDR1 and CDR2 from the germline V gene are SGHTA and FQGNSA. Trimming cost V 5 bases and J 0 bases; bases outside gene matches: 6. CDR3 length equals 15 residues. The CDR3 reads CASSARGGVSYEQYF. CDR3 in DNA: TGTGCCAGCAGCGCCCGGGGGGGCGTCTCCTACGAGCAGTACTTC.

This chain links TRBV3-1 (or the pseudogene TRBV3-2) with TRBJ2-7, with D possibly TRBD1 on 6 matching bases. This CDR3 comprises 16 residues. The germline gives CDR1 LGHDT, CDR2 YNNKEL (reference sequence). V was cut by 0 bases and J by 0 bases, with 12 bases left in between. This CDR3 reads CASSQDRGWSSYEQYF. CDR3 in DNA: TGTGCCAGCAGCCAAGACAGGGGTTGGAGCTCCTACGAGCAGTACTTC.

V and J are TRBV27 and TRBJ2-7, with 10 positions matching TRBD1. The germline V gene has CDR1 MNHEY and CDR2 SMNVEV (reference sequence). Trimming removed 8 bases from V and 3 bases from J; junction bases left unmatched: 13. The CDR3 contains 16 residues. Here the CDR3 reads CASALPGTGALYEQYF. For the CDR3, the DNA is TGTGCCAGCGCACTTCCCGGGACAGGGGCACTCTACGAGCAGTACTTC.